The next 24 T cell receptor beta chains were all read from a single sample in a study of regulatory T cells in long-lasting Graves disease. In building TCR beta libraries, iRepertoire HTBI primers were used together with Arm-PCR of CDR3 regions. TCRdb fed the multiplex PCR reads into MiXCR, producing one record per CDR3 protein. This sample has around 450,000 distinct CDR3 sequences, with about 22% found just once. The time point is: persistent/refractory GD, antithyroid drugs over 5 years with positive TRAb. Scientists built the TCR library using RNA that was extracted from PBMCs. Sequenced material: peripheral blood mononuclear cells (PBMCs), taken when the disease was refractory, from a patient treated with antithyroid drugs. Receptors were obtained from a female donor with Graves disease.

The rearrangement joins TRBV20-1 to TRBJ1-5; possibly TRBD1 for D (5 bases). With 6 bases removed from V and 9 bases from J, the gap between germline ends came to 24 bases. The CDR3 covers 15 residues. Germline V CDR1 and CDR2: DFQATT, SNEGSKA (reference sequence). The CDR3 spells CSARSRDWGLGPQHF. Here the CDR3 DNA reads TGCAGTGCGCGATCTAGGGATTGGGGGTTGGGGCCCCAGCATTTT.

This clonotype came up a few times. The chain couples TRBV6-5 to TRBJ1-1, with D uncertain. The CDR3 is 14 amino acids. V was trimmed by 2 bases and J by 0 bases, leaving 7 bases between them. Per germline, CDR1 MNHEY and CDR2 SVGAGI. CDR3 in amino acids: CASSYGGVNTEAFF. CDR3 sequence (DNA): TGTGCCAGCAGTTACGGCGGGGTGAACACTGAAGCTTTCTTT.

Comments on this clonotype: A much larger clone sits a single nucleotide away, making a read error possible. The chain combines TRBV19 with TRBJ1-4; D unclear. Germline lookup yields CDR1 LNHDA and CDR2 SQIVND (reference sequence). V lost 11 bases to trimming and J lost 6 bases, with 19 bases between them. The CDR3 is 14 amino acids. CDR3 in DNA: TGTGCCGCAAAACGGCAGTCGGCATATGAAAAACTGTTTTTT. This sequence encodes CAAKRQSAYEKLFF.

This clonotype was picked up one time. This chain joins TRBV30 and TRBJ1-2, with 11 positions matching TRBD1. The CDR3 consists of 14 residues. The germline gives CDR1 GTSNPN, CDR2 SVGIG (reference sequence). V lost 3 bases and J lost 4; bases outside the gene matches: 4. The CDR3 DNA sequence: TGTGCCTGGAGCGCCGGGACAGGGGGCTATGGCTACACCTTC. Encoded protein: CAWSAGTGGYGYTF.

The sample holds a few counts of this clonotype. V and J are TRBV10-3 and TRBJ2-7, with D uncertain. The CDR3 loop spans 14 amino acids. Germline CDR1 ENHRY, CDR2 SYGVKD. Between the trimmed V and J ends, which lost 0 bases and 2 bases, there was a span of 8 bases. The CDR3: CAISESTRPYEQYF. The CDR3 DNA is TGTGCCATCAGTGAGTCGACCCGGCCCTACGAGCAGTACTTC.

The sample holds a few counts of this clonotype. V usage is TRBV18 and J usage is TRBJ1-4, with D unresolved. The V gene lost 2 bases and the J gene lost 15 bases, with 16 bases spanning the gap. CDR3 length: 13 amino acids. Germline V gene data show CDR1 as KGHSH and CDR2 as LQKENI. The CDR3 loop reads CASSPTALSRVFF. The CDR3 DNA is TGTGCCAGCTCACCAACCGCCCTAAGTAGGGTGTTTTTT.

The rearrangement links TRBV11-2 to TRBJ1-6; D is ambiguous. Germline values: CDR1 SGHAT, CDR2 FQNNGV. The V end was cut by 2 bases, the J end by 7 bases, with 18 bases between. The CDR3 runs 17 residues. The DNA for the CDR3 is TGTGCCAGCAGCTTACCAGCAATGGGCAGGAAGAATTCACCCCTCCACTTT. Amino acid sequence: CASSLPAMGRKNSPLHF. The full variable domain, completed using reference TRBV11-2 and TRBJ1-6, is EAGVAQSPRYKIIEKRQSVAFWCNPISGHATLYWYQQILGQGPKLLIQFQNNGVVDDSQLPKDRFSAERLKGVDSTLKIQPAKLEDSAVYLCASSLPAMGRKNSPLHFGNGTRLTVT.

This clonotype was recorded a few times. The chain combines TRBV6-2 or TRBV6-3 with TRBJ1-2; D perhaps matches TRBD1 (5 bases). V gave up 2 bases and J gave up 8 bases, with 9 bases separating them. This CDR3 spans 12 amino acids. Germline loops: CDR1 MNHEY, CDR2 SVGEGT. CDR3 in amino acids: CASSYREGGYTF. CDR3 DNA: TGTGCCAGCAGTTACAGAGAGGGGGGCTACACCTTC.

This clonotype has ten or more counts. The rearrangement joins TRBV20-1 to TRBJ2-5; TRBD1 might be the D (5 bases). Germline V lookup: CDR1 DFQATT, CDR2 SNEGSKA (reference sequence). CDR3 length equals 13 residues. Trimming shortened V by 4 bases and J by 2 bases, and 11 bases separated the two germline ends. The chain's CDR3 is CSANGAEQETQYF. CDR3 nucleotide sequence: TGCAGTGCTAATGGGGCGGAGCAAGAGACCCAGTACTTC.

This sequence joins TRBV12-3 or TRBV12-4 and TRBJ2-3; possible D gene TRBD2, 5 bases. Trimming removed 2 bases from V and 2 bases from J, with 8 bases in between. The CDR3 loop spans 14 amino acids. In DNA, the CDR3 is TGTGCCAGCAGTTTAAATAGCGTCACAGATACGCAGTATTTT. Encoded protein: CASSLNSVTDTQYF.

This clonotype was seen at least ten times. This chain uses TRBV27 with TRBJ1-6; no reliable D call. Looked up from germline, CDR1 is MNHEY and CDR2 is SMNVEV (reference sequence). V lost 2 bases to trimming and J lost 11 bases, with 22 bases between them. This CDR3 spans 17 amino acids. CDR3 DNA sequence: TGTGCCAGCAGTTTACAGCATACGACTCCGGAAGGTCCACCCCTCCACTTT. Translation: CASSLQHTTPEGPPLHF.

This clonotype was picked up many times. The chain carries TRBV6-5 and TRBJ1-6, with 9 bases matching TRBD1. CDR1 and CDR2 (germline): MNHEY, SVGAGI. The CDR3 extends over 16 amino acids. Trimming removed 2 bases from V and 7 bases from J; junction bases left unmatched: 6. The CDR3 here is CASSYDGTGRNSPLHF. CDR3 sequence (DNA): TGTGCCAGCAGTTACGACGGGACAGGGAGAAATTCACCCCTCCACTTT.

The sample holds one count of this clonotype. V and J are TRBV27 and TRBJ2-1; 8 nucleotides match TRBD2. J gave up 5 bases and V 4 bases, and 10 bases lay outside the gene matches. Germline CDR1 reads MNHEY; CDR2 reads SMNVEV (reference sequence). The CDR3 covers 16 residues. CDR3: CASSSQGSGEDNEQFF. The CDR3 DNA reads as TGTGCCAGCAGTTCCCAGGGTAGCGGGGAAGACAATGAGCAGTTCTTC.

CDR3 sequence reads: CASSQERVEVNTEAFF. CDR3 nucleotide sequence: TGCGCCAGCAGCCAAGAAAGGGTAGAGGTGAACACTGAAGCTTTCTTT. This chain uses TRBV4-1 with TRBJ1-1; D unclear. Germline CDR1 is MGHRA and CDR2 is YSYEKL. This CDR3 region has 16 residues. V lost 0 bases to trimming and J lost 0 bases, with 11 bases between them.

The chain links TRBV19 to TRBJ1-3, with no clear D. V shed 4 bases and J shed 0 bases, with 7 bases lying between them. The CDR3 extends over 14 amino acids. Per germline, CDR1 LNHDA and CDR2 SQIVND (reference sequence). CDR3 sequence: CASSTGNSGNTIYF. CDR3 in DNA: TGTGCCAGTAGTACTGGGAACTCTGGAAACACCATATATTTT. The variable domain in full, completed from reference TRBV19 and TRBJ1-3, reads DGGITQSPKYLFRKEGQNVTLSCEQNLNHDAMYWYRQDPGQGLRLIYYSQIVNDFQKGDIAEGYSVSREKKESFPLTVTSAQKNPTAFYLCASSTGNSGNTIYFGEGSWLTVV.

This clonotype was seen many times. The rearrangement uses TRBV5-8 and TRBJ2-7, with D possibly matching TRBD2 (6 bases). Germline CDR1 and CDR2: SGHTS and YDEGEE. The CDR3 runs 16 residues. The ends were cut back, 6 bases at V and 4 bases at J, with 23 bases in the middle. CDR3 coding DNA: TGTGCCAGCACCCTCTATCTTGGGGCAGGGAGGTACGAGCAGTACTTC. The encoded protein is CASTLYLGAGRYEQYF. The full variable domain, rest sourced from reference TRBV5-8 and TRBJ2-7, is EAGVTQSPTHLIKTRGQQATLRCSPISGHTSVYWYQQALGLGLQFLLWYDEGEERNRGNFPPRFSGRQFPNYSSELNVNALELEDSALYLCASTLYLGAGRYEQYFGPGTRLTVT.

This clonotype was observed at least ten times. This chain uses TRBV20-1 with TRBJ1-1; a possible D gene is TRBD1 (6 bases). The germline V gene has CDR1 DFQATT and CDR2 SNEGSKA (reference sequence). Deletions cut 0 bases from V and 1 base from J, with 12 bases between. The length of the CDR3 is 15 residues. CDR3 in amino acids: CSARDGQMGNTEAFF. For the CDR3, the DNA is TGCAGTGCTAGAGACGGACAGATGGGGAACACTGAAGCTTTCTTT.

Comment on this clonotype: A much larger clone sits a single nucleotide away, making a read error possible. This sequence joins TRBV10-3 and TRBJ2-2; TRBD1 is a possible D gene (6 bases). Germline V CDR1 and CDR2: ENHRY, SYGVKD. The CDR3 is 16 amino acids. CDR3 region: CAVSESGPGQSGELFF. CDR3 nucleotide sequence: TGTGCCGTCAGTGAGTCGGGTCCCGGACAGTCCGGGGAGCTGTTTTTT.

This clonotype was counted ten times or more. The chain is built from TRBV4-1 and TRBJ2-7, with D tentatively TRBD2 (6 bases). The CDR3 is made up of 15 amino acids. The germline V gene has CDR1 MGHRA and CDR2 YSYEKL. Trimming took 3 bases from V and 5 from J, leaving 17 bases between them. The DNA of the CDR3 is TGCGCCAGCAGCCATACCGGGACTGGATGGGACGAGCAGTACTTC. This codes for CASSHTGTGWDEQYF.

This clonotype came up once. A much larger clonotype is one base distant, so this may be a read error. This rearrangement joins TRBV7-8 to TRBJ2-4; no definite D call. CDR1 is SGHVS, CDR2 FQNEAQ, per germline. The CDR3 spans 16 residues. Trimming cost V 4 bases and J 2 bases, with 15 bases left between them. CDR3 in amino acids: CASSSVEWATKNIQYF. In nucleotides, the CDR3 is TGTGCCAGCAGCTCCGTGGAGTGGGCTACCAAAAACATTCAGTACTTC.

This clonotype was observed many times. This sequence joins TRBV28 and TRBJ1-5; possible D gene TRBD1, 6 bases. Per germline, CDR1 MDHEN and CDR2 SYDVKM. The CDR3 is 14 residues long. Deletions cut 7 bases from V and 0 bases from J, with 10 bases between. CDR3 sequence: CASTGTISNQPQHF. The CDR3 coding sequence is TGTGCCAGCACCGGGACAATTAGCAATCAGCCCCAGCATTTT. Using reference TRBV28 and TRBJ1-5 for the parts outside the CDR3, the full variable domain is DVKVTQSSRYLVKRTGEKVFLECVQDMDHENMFWYRQDPGLGLRLIYFSYDVKMKEKGDIPEGYSVSREKKERFSLILESASTNQTSMYLCASTGTISNQPQHFGDGTRLSIL.

Only a few counts were recorded for this clonotype. The gene calls are TRBV5-1 and TRBJ2-7; D gene uncertain. The V end was cut by 0 bases, the J end by 3 bases, with 7 bases between. The CDR3 is 13 amino acids. The germline V gene has CDR1 SGHRS and CDR2 YFSETQ. The CDR3 bases are TGCGCCAGCAGCTTGGGACTGGACTACGAGCAGTACTTC. Protein product: CASSLGLDYEQYF. Full variable domain (remainder filled in from reference TRBV5-1 and TRBJ2-7): KAGVTQTPRYLIKTRGQQVTLSCSPISGHRSVSWYQQTPGQGLQFLFEYFSETQRNKGNFPGRFSGRQFSNSRSEMNVSTLELGDSALYLCASSLGLDYEQYFGPGTRLTVT.

In its sample, this clonotype was seen many times. The genes are TRBV30 and TRBJ1-6; D unresolved. The V gene's germline CDR1 is GTSNPN and CDR2 SVGIG (reference sequence). This CDR3 is built from 13 residues. Trimming removed 4 bases from V and 9 bases from J, with 13 bases in between. The DNA of the CDR3 is TGTGCCTGGACCTCCAACCCAGGTTCACCCCTCCACTTT. It encodes CAWTSNPGSPLHF.

On this clonotype: Being one base from a much bigger clone, this may be a read error. The rearrangement uses TRBV2 and TRBJ2-5; possibly TRBD2 for D (5 bases). The germline V gene encodes CDR1 SNHLY and CDR2 FYNNEI. This CDR3 has 14 amino acids. The CDR3 sequence: CASSGTEERETRYF. CDR3 bases: TGTGCCAGCAGTGGGACCGAAGAGAGGGAGACCCGGTACTTC. The full variable domain, rest sourced from reference TRBV2 and TRBJ2-5, is EPEVTQTPSHQVTQMGQEVILRCVPISNHLYFYWYRQILGQKVEFLVSFYNNEISEKSEIFDDQFSVERPDGSNFTLKIRSTKLEDSAMYFCASSGTEERETRYFGPGTRLLVL.